This T cell receptor beta chain appears in the sequencing data of a study of OX40 agonist ivuxolimab in advanced cancers. General study findings and limits: At 0.1 to 3.0 mg/kg, clonal expansion of CD4+ and CD8+ blood T cells had occurred by week 6.

This CDR3 is 16 amino acids long. With 4 bases removed from V and 1 base from J, the gap between germline ends came to 16 bases. The V gene's germline CDR1 is MNHNS and CDR2 SASEGT. Produced via immunoSEQ multiplex PCR; TCRdb's table is partial and in-frame only. The repertoire has approximately 100,000 clones, just over 90% of them found once; the top ten carry around 0.51%. As to this clone: Its target is not known.

The source of this sequence is an adult with an advanced solid tumor such as melanoma, head and neck, liver or kidney cancer. This sample comprised CD4+ or CD8+ T cells sorted from blood, obtained in a trial of the OX40 agonist ivuxolimab. The V call is TRBV6-1, the J call TRBJ2-5; D gene unclear. CDR3: CASSASPWQSQETQYF. In DNA form, the CDR3 reads TGTGCCAGCAGTGCCAGTCCTTGGCAGTCCCAAGAGACCCAGTACTTC.